The 29 T cell receptor beta chains below all came from one sample that was sequenced in a study of early T cells in non-severe SARS-CoV-2 infection. TCRdb redid the calling of the 5' RACE reads with MiXCR, one entry per CDR3 protein. The sample holds tens of thousands of distinct CDR3 sequences, over 12% seen once. Specimen: whole blood. Every receptor here comes from an adult who was a healthcare worker with PCR-confirmed SARS-CoV-2 infection or an uninfected control (not recorded which).

This chain connects TRBV10-3 to TRBJ2-1; tentative D call: TRBD2 (6 bases). Germline CDR1 reads ENHRY; CDR2 reads SYGVKD. The CDR3 has 18 residues. The V and J ends lost 0 bases and 5 bases respectively, with 20 bases between them. CDR3 loop: CAISESVFRDSNDNEQFF. For the CDR3, the DNA is TGTGCCATCAGTGAGTCGGTATTCCGGGACTCGAACGACAATGAGCAGTTCTTC.

This rearrangement joins TRBV10-3 to TRBJ2-7, with 8 bases fitting TRBD2. The CDR3 runs to 13 residues. Germline V gene lookup returns CDR1 ENHRY and CDR2 SYGVKD. J was trimmed by 4 bases and V by 10 bases; bases with no gene match: 9. This chain's CDR3 is CATRAGGAYEQYF. The CDR3, as DNA: TGTGCCACCCGGGCGGGGGGCGCATACGAGCAGTACTTC.

A few counts support this clonotype. The chain carries TRBV21-1 and TRBJ1-2. TRBV21-1 is an annotated pseudogene. The CDR3 covers 15 residues. The CDR3 nucleotides read TGTGCCAGCAGCAAAGGTGGTGCCAGTACCTATGGCTACACCTTC. This sequence encodes CASSKGGASTYGYTF.

This clonotype was seen only a few times. The chain has TRBV20-1 and TRBJ1-5; the match to TRBD1 covers 8 bases. V trimming: 5 bases; J trimming: 2 bases; junction bases outside the gene matches: 5. The CDR3 is 14 amino acids. CDR1 is DFQATT and CDR2 is SNEGSKA in the germline V gene (reference sequence). CDR3 region: CSALTGGGNQPQHF. Written as DNA, the CDR3 is TGCAGTGCTCTCACAGGGGGTGGCAATCAGCCCCAGCATTTT.

The chain is built from TRBV9 and TRBJ2-5, with 9 bases fitting TRBD2. Germline V gene lookup returns CDR1 SGDLS and CDR2 YYNGEE. This CDR3 is 17 amino acids long. V was pared by 4 bases and J by 3 bases, with 13 bases of the junction left unmatched. CDR3: CASSSAVGLAGKETQYF. The DNA for the CDR3 is TGTGCCAGCAGCTCCGCCGTGGGACTAGCCGGGAAAGAGACCCAGTACTTC.

The rearrangement joins TRBV12-3 or TRBV12-4 to TRBJ2-7; no reliable D call. The V end lost 2 bases, the J end lost 5 bases, and 10 bases lay between the germline ends. The CDR3 spans 13 residues. The DNA for the CDR3 is TGTGCCAGCAGTTTACGGACCTCTGACGAGCAGTACTTC. This sequence encodes CASSLRTSDEQYF.

This clonotype was detected many times. This chain joins TRBV2 and TRBJ2-2; 8 nucleotides align to TRBD1. Losses at the gene ends were 10 bases for V and 5 bases for J; bases not matched to a gene: 12. The CDR3 sequence is 15 residues long. Germline V CDR1 and CDR2: SNHLY, FYNNEI. The CDR3 nucleotides are TGTGCCAACGGGGCTCAGGGGGCGAGGACCGGGGAGCTGTTTTTT. Translation: CANGAQGARTGELFF.

In this sample, this clonotype turned up a few times. This rearrangement joins TRBV19 to TRBJ1-4; TRBD1 aligns across 7 bases. Trimming cost V 4 bases and J 8 bases; bases outside gene matches: 7. The CDR3 sequence is 14 residues long. Looked up from germline, CDR1 is LNHDA and CDR2 is SQIVND (reference sequence). CDR3 nucleotides: TGTGCCAGTAGTACTTCGCGGACAGGAGAAAAACTGTTTTTT. As protein: CASSTSRTGEKLFF.

This clonotype was counted ten times or more. The chain couples TRBV29-1 to TRBJ2-4; maybe TRBD1 (7 bases). The CDR3 spans 12 residues. The germline V and J ends were trimmed by 2 bases and 16 bases, with 18 bases remaining between them. CDR1 and CDR2 (germline): SQVTM, ANQGSEA. The CDR3 sequence: CSVENNRGGKYF. The CDR3 DNA sequence: TGCAGCGTTGAAAATAACAGGGGCGGGAAATACTTC.

This clonotype was counted between two and nine times. The chain links TRBV18 to TRBJ2-3; 9 bases align to TRBD2. Germline V lookup: CDR1 KGHSH, CDR2 LQKENI. Trimming removed 3 bases from V and 4 bases from J; junction bases left unmatched: 11. The CDR3 loop spans 17 amino acids. For the CDR3, the DNA is TGTGCCAGCTCACCGCCAAGGGCGGGGGGGCGCCCAGATACGCAGTATTTT. Translated, it gives CASSPPRAGGRPDTQYF.

This clonotype was seen a handful of times. The chain recombines TRBV7-9 with TRBJ2-1; TRBD2 aligns across 8 bases. Looked up from germline, CDR1 is SEHNR and CDR2 is FQNEAQ (reference sequence). J lost 7 bases, V lost 1 base, and 9 bases had no gene match. CDR3 length equals 16 residues. CDR3 sequence: CASSLESGGPPNEQFF. CDR3 sequence (DNA): TGTGCCAGCAGCTTAGAATCGGGAGGGCCCCCGAATGAGCAGTTCTTC.

This clonotype was seen ten or more times. The chain uses TRBV30 and TRBJ1-3, with D uncertain. This CDR3 is built from 12 residues. V was trimmed by 1 base and J by 5 bases, leaving 6 bases between them. Germline lookup yields CDR1 GTSNPN and CDR2 SVGIG (reference sequence). The CDR3 region is CAWSGVRNTIYF. Here the CDR3 DNA reads TGTGCCTGGAGTGGGGTCAGAAACACCATATATTTT.

This clonotype was recorded only once. This may arise from a read error, as a much more abundant clone is one base away. The chain is built from TRBV4-2 and TRBJ2-7; D call uncertain. V shed 1 base and J shed 2 bases, with 15 bases lying between them. Per germline, CDR1 LGHNA and CDR2 YNFKEQ. The CDR3 loop spans 16 amino acids. CDR3 protein: CASSQVLGPCPYEQYF. The CDR3 DNA follows: TGTGCCAGCAGCCAAGTGTTGGGTCCATGTCCCTACGAGCAGTACTTC.

This chain joins TRBV6-6 and TRBJ1-1, with D perhaps matching TRBD1 (6 bases). Germline lookup yields CDR1 MNHNY and CDR2 SVGAGI (reference sequence). The V end was cut by 4 bases, the J end by 2 bases, with 14 bases between. The CDR3 is 15 residues long. The CDR3 sequence is CASSWGGQQNTEAFF. CDR3 sequence (DNA): TGTGCCAGCAGTTGGGGTGGACAGCAAAACACTGAAGCTTTCTTT.

The CDR3 DNA follows: TGTGCCAGCAGCTTAGGAGGCCAGGGCTACGAGCAGTACTTC. Amino acids: CASSLGGQGYEQYF. J is TRBJ2-7 and V is TRBV11-2; D is possibly TRBD1 (5 bases). The CDR3 covers 14 residues. V was trimmed by 1 base and J by 3 bases, leaving 10 bases between them. Per germline, CDR1 SGHAT and CDR2 FQNNGV.

V usage is TRBV12-3 or TRBV12-4 and J usage is TRBJ2-1; D is perhaps TRBD2 (5 bases). V was trimmed by 5 bases and J by 3 bases, leaving 17 bases between them. The CDR3 loop spans 16 amino acids. This CDR3 reads CASSRPWRANYNEQFF. As DNA, the CDR3 is TGTGCCAGCAGTAGGCCCTGGCGGGCCAACTACAATGAGCAGTTCTTC.

The chain recombines TRBV29-1 with TRBJ1-1, with D perhaps matching TRBD1 (6 bases). This CDR3 is 14 amino acids long. V was shortened by 7 bases and J by 1 base, with 16 bases between the two germline ends. Germline CDR1 reads SQVTM; CDR2 reads ANQGSEA. In DNA, the CDR3 is TGCAGCGCTGTGCGGGGGCCAGCGAACACTGAAGCTTTCTTT. Translated: CSAVRGPANTEAFF. Variable domain in full (rest from reference TRBV29-1 and TRBJ1-1): SAVISQKPSRDICQRGTSLTIQCQVDSQVTMMFWYRQQPGQSLTLIATANQGSEATYESGFVIDKFPISRPNLTFSTLTVSNMSPEDSSIYLCSAVRGPANTEAFFGQGTRLTVV.

Concerning this clonotype: At one of its ends the junction is not consistent with the germline gene, which may arise from a read error. The rearrangement uses TRBV4-2 and TRBJ1-1; tentatively, D is TRBD1 (5 bases). The CDR3 is 15 amino acids. Per the germline V gene, CDR1 is LGHNA and CDR2 is YNFKEQ. CDR3 coding DNA: TGTGCCGGCAGCCAAGTGGGGCAGATGAACACTGAAGCTTTCTTT. This gives the protein CAGSQVGQMNTEAFF.

This clonotype was counted at least ten times. The chain carries TRBV19 and TRBJ2-7, with D perhaps TRBD1 (5 bases). V lost 4 bases and J lost 2, with 15 bases in between. The CDR3 covers 15 residues. Germline CDR1 reads LNHDA; CDR2 reads SQIVND (reference sequence). DNA of the CDR3: TGTGCCAGTAGTACCCACCAGGGAAACCCCTACGAGCAGTACTTC. Its translation is CASSTHQGNPYEQYF. The full variable domain, rest sourced from reference TRBV19 and TRBJ2-7, is DGGITQSPKYLFRKEGQNVTLSCEQNLNHDAMYWYRQDPGQGLRLIYYSQIVNDFQKGDIAEGYSVSREKKESFPLTVTSAQKNPTAFYLCASSTHQGNPYEQYFGPGTRLTVT.

This clonotype was seen a handful of times. This sequence joins TRBV27 and TRBJ1-5, with 11 bases that match TRBD1. The V and J ends lost 3 bases and 9 bases, in that order; junction bases with no gene match: 4. Germline loops: CDR1 MNHEY, CDR2 SMNVEV (reference sequence). There are 14 residues in the CDR3. The CDR3 nucleotides read TGTGCCAGCAGTTTTGGACAGGGGGCGATGCCCCAGCATTTT. The encoded protein is CASSFGQGAMPQHF.

This clonotype came up many times. CDR3 residues: CSAREGSNTIYF. In DNA, the CDR3 is TGCAGTGCTAGAGAAGGGTCTAACACCATATATTTT. This chain connects TRBV20-1 to TRBJ1-3; D gene uncertain. The CDR3 sequence is 12 residues long. The germline V and J ends were trimmed by 0 bases and 7 bases, with 7 bases remaining between them. CDR1 and CDR2 (germline): DFQATT, SNEGSKA (reference sequence).

V gene TRBV12-3 or TRBV12-4 combines with J gene TRBJ2-1; D is perhaps TRBD1 (6 bases). V lost 3 bases and J 2 bases, leaving 11 bases between the germline ends. The CDR3 loop spans 15 amino acids. For the CDR3, the DNA is TGTGCCAGCAGTTTCTCAGGACAGACCTACAATGAGCAGTTCTTC. Encoded protein: CASSFSGQTYNEQFF.

This clonotype was detected many times. V usage is TRBV4-1 and J usage is TRBJ2-1; perhaps TRBD2 as D (5 bases). Germline loops: CDR1 MGHRA, CDR2 YSYEKL. Trimming stripped 4 bases from V and 6 bases from J, with 7 bases between. The CDR3 is 12 amino acids. The CDR3 reads CASSRGLNEQFF. DNA for the CDR3: TGCGCCAGCAGCCGAGGGCTCAATGAGCAGTTCTTC.

This clonotype was seen ten or more times. The chain couples TRBV7-9 to TRBJ2-7; D is tentatively TRBD1 or TRBD2 (6 bases each). The CDR3 spans 15 residues. In germline, CDR1 is SEHNR, CDR2 FQNEAQ (reference sequence). V gave up 2 bases and J gave up 0 bases, with 11 bases separating them. The CDR3, as DNA: TGTGCCAGCAGCTTAAGGGGGGACCTCTCCTACGAGCAGTACTTC. It codes for CASSLRGDLSYEQYF.

At least ten counts were recorded for this clonotype. The chain employs TRBV29-1 and TRBJ2-3; the D gene is possibly TRBD1 (7 bases). The CDR3 extends over 16 amino acids. Trimming removed 7 bases at V and 0 bases at J, with 20 bases between. Germline V gives CDR1 SQVTM, CDR2 ANQGSEA. CDR3 bases: TGCAGCGCCACCGCAGGGGGGACTTCTAGCACAGATACGCAGTATTTT. Amino acids: CSATAGGTSSTDTQYF.

The rearrangement links TRBV20-1 to TRBJ1-5; D uncertain. Trimming removed 4 bases from V and 4 bases from J, with 20 bases in between. CDR3 length equals 16 residues. Per the germline V gene, CDR1 is DFQATT and CDR2 is SNEGSKA (reference sequence). CDR3 region: CSATYPLRRENQPQHF. In DNA, the CDR3 is TGCAGTGCTACATACCCTCTGAGACGGGAGAATCAGCCCCAGCATTTT.

The chain recombines TRBV6-2 or TRBV6-3 with TRBJ2-1, with 15 positions matching TRBD2. Trimming took 0 bases from V and 12 from J; bases not matched to a gene: 6. Germline-derived CDR1 and CDR2 are MNHEY and SVGEGT. The CDR3 covers 16 residues. CDR3 protein: CASSYSSGLAGGAQFF. CDR3 bases: TGTGCCAGCAGTTACTCGAGTGGACTAGCGGGAGGGGCGCAGTTCTTC.

This clonotype was observed a few times. The chain has TRBV20-1 and TRBJ2-1, with 7 positions matching TRBD1. CDR1 and CDR2 from the germline V gene are DFQATT and SNEGSKA (reference sequence). This CDR3 is 14 amino acids long. V shed 5 bases, J shed 6 bases, and the junction held 10 bases outside the gene matches. CDR3 DNA: TGCAGTGCTCCATACAGGGGATGGAGCAATGAGCAGTTCTTC. It yields the protein CSAPYRGWSNEQFF.

The sample holds many counts of this clonotype. This chain joins TRBV3-1 and TRBJ1-1; D remains unclear. This CDR3 spans 14 amino acids. Deletions cut 3 bases from V and 4 bases from J, with 12 bases between. CDR1 and CDR2 (germline): LGHDT, YNNKEL (reference sequence). The CDR3 DNA follows: TGTGCCAGCAGCCACGACCTTTTAGGCACTGAAGCTTTCTTT. It is translated as CASSHDLLGTEAFF.